The source of this TCR beta chain is a study of blood T cells in healthy people across ages. Per the germline V gene, CDR1 is MNHEY and CDR2 is SVGAGI. The CDR3 extends over 15 amino acids. Trimming at V came to 2 bases and at J to 5 bases, leaving 8 bases not matched to a gene. The second PCR ran about 6 to 12 cycles with a sample-barcoded 5' primer and J-beta primers. Using its own MiXCR run on the 5' RACE reads, TCRdb lists one record per CDR3 protein. Here the sample spans about 1.4 million distinct CDR3 sequences, roughly 59% being singletons. This clonotype appeared a few times. Each sample provided at least 5 micrograms of extracted total RNA.

Input material: blood. This clonotype was sampled from a man in his late teens or twenties in good health. This chain uses TRBV6-5 with TRBJ2-5, with TRBD1 matching 7 bases. CDR3 sequence: CASSYGVGGKETQYF. DNA for the CDR3: TGTGCCAGCAGTTACGGGGTAGGGGGCAAGGAGACCCAGTACTTC.